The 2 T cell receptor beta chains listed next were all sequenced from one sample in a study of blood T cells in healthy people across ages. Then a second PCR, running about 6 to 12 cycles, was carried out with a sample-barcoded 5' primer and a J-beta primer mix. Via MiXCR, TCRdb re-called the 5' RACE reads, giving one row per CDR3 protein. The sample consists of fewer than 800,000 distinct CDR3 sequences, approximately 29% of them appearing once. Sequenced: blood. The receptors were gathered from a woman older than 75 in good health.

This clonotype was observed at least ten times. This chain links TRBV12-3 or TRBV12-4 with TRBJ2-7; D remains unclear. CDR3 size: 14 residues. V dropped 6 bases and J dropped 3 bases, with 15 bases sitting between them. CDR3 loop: CASSPQRSGYEQYF. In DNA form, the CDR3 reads TGTGCCAGCAGCCCTCAACGATCGGGCTACGAGCAGTACTTC.

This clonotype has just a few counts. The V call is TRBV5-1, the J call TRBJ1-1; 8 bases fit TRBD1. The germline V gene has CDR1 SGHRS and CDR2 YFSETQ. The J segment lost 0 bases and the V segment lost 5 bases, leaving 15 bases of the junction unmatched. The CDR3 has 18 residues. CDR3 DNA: TGCGCCAGCAGTAGCGGCGACAGGGGACGACCGATGAACACTGAAGCTTTCTTT. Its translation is CASSSGDRGRPMNTEAFF.